These 16 T cell receptor beta chains share one sample of origin, sequenced in a study of cytomegalovirus exposure and HLA in healthy donors. Primers for the PCR totalled 60 Vbeta and 13 Jbeta. Sequencing used immunoSEQ multiplex PCR; TCRdb keeps in-frame clones, though not all of them. The sample holds about 140,000 clones, 70% to 85% seen once. The source material was PBMCs. The receptors originated from a man aged 35 to 55 in good health and CMV-seropositive.

The J gene is TRBJ2-3, the V gene TRBV9; a possible D gene is TRBD2 (5 bases). The CDR3 length is 15 residues. The germline V gene has CDR1 SGDLS and CDR2 YYNGEE. V was clipped by 6 bases and J by 0 bases, with 14 bases between them. This chain's CDR3 is CASTPGWTSTDTQYF. CDR3 bases: TGTGCCAGCACCCCGGGGTGGACCAGCACAGATACGCAGTATTTT.

This clone was seen a handful of times. V is TRBV6-6 and J is TRBJ1-5; 10 nucleotides line up with TRBD1. The V gene's germline CDR1 is MNHNY and CDR2 SVGAGI (reference sequence). The CDR3 runs to 15 residues. V shed 6 bases, J shed 2 bases, and the junction held 4 bases outside the gene matches. CDR3 loop: CASRVDRGRNQPQHF. The CDR3 bases are TGTGCCAGCAGGGTCGACAGGGGGCGCAATCAGCCCCAGCATTTT.

This clone was recorded once. The rearrangement uses TRBV6-6 and TRBJ1-1; 11 nucleotides line up with TRBD1. Germline V gene sequence: CDR1 MNHNY, CDR2 SVGAGI (reference sequence). The J segment lost 3 bases and the V segment lost 2 bases, leaving 5 bases of the junction unmatched. This CDR3 comprises 16 residues. CDR3 nucleotide sequence: TGTGCCAGCAGTTACCTAGGGACAGGGGGTCACACTGAAGCTTTCTTT. Translating it yields CASSYLGTGGHTEAFF.

This clone was found once. Within the sample, other DNA sequences also encode this same CDR3. The rearrangement uses TRBV11-3 and TRBJ2-5, with D possibly being TRBD1 (5 bases). This CDR3 comprises 13 residues. With 3 bases removed from V and 7 bases from J, the gap between germline ends came to 12 bases. Germline loops: CDR1 SGHNT, CDR2 YENEEA. The CDR3 coding sequence is TGTGCCAGCAGCTTCGGCAGGGCAGGGACCCAGTACTTC. This codes for CASSFGRAGTQYF. The entire variable domain, with the rest obtained from reference TRBV11-3 and TRBJ2-5, is as follows: EAGVVQSPRYKIIEKKQPVAFWCNPISGHNTLYWYLQNLGQGPELLIRYENEEAVDDSQLPKDRFSAERLKGVDSTLKIQPAELGDSAVYLCASSFGRAGTQYFGPGTRLLVL.

The rearrangement links TRBV30 to TRBJ1-4; D call uncertain. This CDR3 comprises 16 residues. Germline assignment: CDR1 GTSNPN and CDR2 SVGIG (reference sequence). V shed 0 bases and J shed 4 bases, with 15 bases lying between them. CDR3 bases: TGTGCCTGGAGTGTATGGGCTACATTTTATAATGAAAAACTGTTTTTT. Encoded protein: CAWSVWATFYNEKLFF.

The V gene is TRBV15, the J gene TRBJ1-1, with D unclear. Trimming cost V 4 bases and J 1 base, with 19 bases left between them. This CDR3 has 17 residues. Germline V gene sequence: CDR1 LNHNV, CDR2 YYDKDF (reference sequence). CDR3 coding DNA: TGTGCCACCAGCAACCCCACCCTTGGGAGGCGGAACACTGAAGCTTTCTTT. It specifies CATSNPTLGRRNTEAFF.

This clone has more than one count but fewer than ten. The gene calls are TRBV19 and TRBJ1-1, with D perhaps matching TRBD1 (6 bases). The V end lost 5 bases, the J end lost 0 bases, and 13 bases lay between the germline ends. The CDR3 has 15 residues. Germline V lookup: CDR1 LNHDA, CDR2 SQIVND (reference sequence). The CDR3 spells CASSSSGTLNTEAFF. CDR3 DNA: TGTGCCAGTAGTTCCTCGGGGACATTGAACACTGAAGCTTTCTTT.

This chain connects TRBV5-1 to TRBJ1-1; 7 nucleotides agree with TRBD1. V shed 4 bases, J shed 4 bases, and the junction held 7 bases outside the gene matches. Germline lookup yields CDR1 SGHRS and CDR2 YFSETQ. CDR3 length: 14 amino acids. The CDR3 spells CASSPAGQRTEAFF. CDR3 DNA sequence: TGCGCCAGCAGCCCGGCGGGACAGCGCACTGAAGCTTTCTTT.

J is TRBJ2-3 and V is TRBV6-5, with no clear D. Between the trimmed V and J ends, which lost 0 bases and 3 bases, there was a span of 10 bases. The germline V gene has CDR1 MNHEY and CDR2 SVGAGI. The CDR3 has 15 amino acids. CDR3 region: CASSYSSGTTDTQYF. CDR3 nucleotides: TGTGCCAGCAGTTACTCTTCGGGTACAACAGATACGCAGTATTTT.

The CDR3 DNA is TGTGCCATCAGGGAGCGGAGAACCTACGAGCAGTACTTC. This codes for CAIRERRTYEQYF. V is TRBV10-3 and J is TRBJ2-7, with D possibly TRBD2 on 5 matching bases. The CDR3 is 13 residues long. Germline V gives CDR1 ENHRY, CDR2 SYGVKD. The V end was cut by 6 bases, the J end by 2 bases, with 11 bases between.

For this clone: At one of its ends the junction is not consistent with the germline gene, which may arise from a read error. The rearrangement links TRBV7-9 to TRBJ1-1; tentative D call: TRBD1 (5 bases). This CDR3 region has 14 residues. Germline CDR1 reads SEHNR; CDR2 reads FQNEAQ (reference sequence). The CDR3 region has the DNA TGTTCCAGCAGCTTCACCGCCAGGGCCCCGGAAGCTTTCTTT. Amino acids: CSSSFTARAPEAFF.

The chain carries TRBV11-2 and TRBJ1-1, with TRBD1 identical over 10 bases. CDR3 size: 15 residues. With 3 bases clipped from V and 4 bases from J, the junction kept 5 bases outside the gene matches. The V gene's germline CDR1 is SGHAT and CDR2 FQNNGV. CDR3 sequence: CASSFTDRGLTEAFF. CDR3 coding DNA: TGTGCCAGCAGCTTTACTGACAGGGGGCTCACTGAAGCTTTCTTT.

The chain has TRBV7-2 and TRBJ1-3; D remains unclear. Trimming took off 4 bases at V and 8 bases at J, with 21 bases between the two ends. CDR3 length equals 16 residues. Germline V gene lookup returns CDR1 SGHTA and CDR2 FQGNSA. CDR3: CASSSTLTGIPDTIYF. DNA of the CDR3: TGTGCCAGCAGCTCCACTCTCACGGGGATCCCGGACACCATATATTTT.

The rearrangement joins TRBV7-2 to TRBJ1-2; no clear D gene. The V end lost 6 bases, the J end lost 1 base, and 15 bases lay between the germline ends. This CDR3 is built from 15 residues. Germline V CDR1 and CDR2: SGHTA, FQGNSA. CDR3 DNA sequence: TGTGCCAGCAGGCCCGTGGGAGTTTTTAACTATGGCTACACCTTC. Translating it yields CASRPVGVFNYGYTF.

The J gene is TRBJ1-4, the V gene TRBV21-1; no check of the table's D call, TRBD1, against the DNA was made. TRBV21-1 is designated a pseudogene. This CDR3 spans 16 amino acids. The CDR3 DNA reads TGTGCCAGCAGCTTCCGGACAGCGGCAACTAATGAAAAACTGTTTTTT. This encodes CASSFRTAATNEKLFF.

The gene calls are TRBV2 and TRBJ1-1; tentatively, D is TRBD1 (6 bases). V lost 8 bases and J 2 bases, leaving 21 bases between the germline ends. This CDR3 is 16 amino acids long. Germline V gene data show CDR1 as SNHLY and CDR2 as FYNNEI. DNA for the CDR3: TGTGCCAGCTATGACAGGTGGGGGCTCGGTAACACTGAAGCTTTCTTT. Translating it yields CASYDRWGLGNTEAFF.